The 8 T cell receptor beta chains reported below all come from one sample, sequenced in a study of shared clonotypes between healthy human individuals. Clones were read by immunoSEQ multiplex PCR, and TCRdb kept only the in-frame ones, dropping some. Found here are about a million clones, approximately 80% of them singletons; the top ten hold about 0.94%. Sequenced material: memory CD4+ T cells from PBMCs. Subset: CD45RA-negative fraction. These receptors originate from a young man in good health. Some clones in this sample may be carry-over from other donors' samples.

This clone was recorded only once. Other DNA sequences from this sample encode an identical CDR3 as well. This chain connects TRBV9 to TRBJ2-5, with D tentatively TRBD1 (6 bases). V was shortened by 0 bases and J by 2 bases, with 8 bases between the two germline ends. This CDR3 has 14 residues. Germline CDR1 and CDR2: SGDLS and YYNGEE. CDR3 protein: CASSVGTVQETQYF. The CDR3 region has the DNA TGTGCCAGCAGCGTAGGGACAGTTCAAGAGACCCAGTACTTC.

Ten or more counts support this clone. The rearrangement uses TRBV4-2 and TRBJ2-7; 7 bases fit TRBD1. CDR1 and CDR2 from the germline V gene are LGHNA and YNFKEQ. Trimming cost V 4 bases and J 3 bases; bases outside gene matches: 3. This CDR3 spans 13 amino acids. The DNA for the CDR3 is TGTGCCAGCAGCCGGGACAGCCTCTACGAGCAGTACTTC. Translation: CASSRDSLYEQYF.

In regard to this clone: Additional DNA sequences in this sample encode the identical CDR3. V usage is TRBV30 and J usage is TRBJ1-5; TRBD1 matches at 9 bases. Germline trimming cut 2 bases from V and 4 bases from J; bases unmatched to any gene: 6. The CDR3 is 15 residues long. Germline lookup yields CDR1 GTSNPN and CDR2 SVGIG (reference sequence). The CDR3 DNA follows: TGTGCCTGGAGTCCTTTGGGACAGGGTAATCAGCCCCAGCATTTT. It yields the protein CAWSPLGQGNQPQHF.

The CDR3 loop is CASTDNYNSPLHF. The CDR3 bases are TGTGCCAGCACCGACAATTATAATTCACCCCTCCACTTT. This sequence joins TRBV2 and TRBJ1-6; D is ambiguous. The germline CDR1 and CDR2 sequences are SNHLY and FYNNEI. V dropped 7 bases and J dropped 4 bases, with 8 bases sitting between them. This CDR3 is 13 amino acids long.

The V and J genes are TRBV30 and TRBJ1-2; D not certain. CDR1 GTSNPN and CDR2 SVGIG come from the germline V gene (reference sequence). The CDR3 loop spans 11 amino acids. V was clipped by 3 bases and J by 1 base, with 3 bases between them. As DNA, the CDR3 is TGTGCCTGGAGCAATAACTATGGCTACACCTTC. It translates to CAWSNNYGYTF.

The gene calls are TRBV6-5 and TRBJ2-7; D is undetermined. Trimming took 7 bases from V and 0 from J, leaving 13 bases between them. Germline V gene data show CDR1 as MNHEY and CDR2 as SVGAGI. The CDR3 runs 14 residues. In nucleotides, the CDR3 is TGTGCCAGCACTCAAACACAGAACTCCTACGAGCAGTACTTC. It is translated as CASTQTQNSYEQYF.

The CDR3 spells CASSQNLGGARGNTIYF. The DNA for the CDR3 is TGTGCCAGCAGCCAAAATCTGGGGGGCGCGAGGGGAAACACCATATATTTT. The chain couples TRBV28 to TRBJ1-3, with TRBD1 as a possible D gene (6 bases). This CDR3 has 17 amino acids. Trimming cost V 6 bases and J 4 bases, with 22 bases left between them. Germline assignment: CDR1 MDHEN and CDR2 SYDVKM.

This clone appeared many times. This rearrangement joins TRBV4-2 to TRBJ1-2, with 10 nucleotides matching TRBD1. CDR3 size: 15 residues. Germline CDR1 LGHNA, CDR2 YNFKEQ. V was clipped by 0 bases and J by 8 bases; unmatched bases: 6. CDR3 loop: CASSQDQGQGRGYTF. The CDR3 nucleotides are TGTGCCAGCAGCCAAGATCAGGGACAGGGGAGAGGCTACACCTTC.